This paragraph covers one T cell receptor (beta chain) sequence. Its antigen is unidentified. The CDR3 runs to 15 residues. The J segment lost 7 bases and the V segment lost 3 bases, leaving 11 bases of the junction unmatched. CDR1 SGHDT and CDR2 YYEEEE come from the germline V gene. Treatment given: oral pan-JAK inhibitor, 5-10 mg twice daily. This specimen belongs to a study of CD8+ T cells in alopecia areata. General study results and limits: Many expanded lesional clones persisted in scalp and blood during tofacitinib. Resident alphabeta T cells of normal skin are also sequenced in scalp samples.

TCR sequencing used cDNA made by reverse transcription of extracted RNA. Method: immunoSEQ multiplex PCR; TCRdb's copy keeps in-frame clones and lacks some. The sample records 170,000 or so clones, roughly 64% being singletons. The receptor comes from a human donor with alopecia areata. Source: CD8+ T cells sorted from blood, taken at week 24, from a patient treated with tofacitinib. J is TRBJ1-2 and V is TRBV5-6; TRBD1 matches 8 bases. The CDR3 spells CASSSDLDRAGGYTF. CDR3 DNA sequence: TGTGCCAGCAGCTCGGACCTGGACAGGGCCGGTGGCTACACCTTC.